Reported below is one TCR beta chain. Its antigen is undetermined. This record belongs to a study of OX40 agonist ivuxolimab in advanced cancers. Across the whole study: Enrollees could have had prior anti-PD-1, anti-PD-L1 or anti-CTLA-4 therapy, which over 35% had received. Patients achieving partial responses numbered three: one hepatocellular carcinoma case and two cutaneous melanoma cases. General observations from the study: Antigens targeted by the expanded peripheral T cells were not determined. Clonal expansion from baseline to week 6 occurred in both CD4+ and CD8+ T cells.

The CDR3 has 14 residues. Germline assignment: CDR1 MNHNS and CDR2 SASEGT. The J segment lost 1 base and the V segment lost 6 bases, leaving 6 bases of the junction unmatched. Repertoires were generated with immunoSEQ multiplex PCR, while TCRdb's copy carries only in-frame clones and drops some. The sample has about 49,000 clones; about 81% are singletons. The chain joins TRBV6-1 to TRBJ2-7; 7 positions match TRBD1. Sequencing used CD4+ or CD8+ T cells sorted from blood, obtained in a trial of the OX40 agonist ivuxolimab. This TCR came from an adult with an advanced solid tumor such as melanoma, head and neck, liver or kidney cancer. CDR3 in amino acids: CASSRDSTSYEQYF. The CDR3 nucleotides are TGTGCCAGCAGCCGGGACAGTACTTCCTACGAGCAGTACTTC.